The rows below give T cell receptor beta chains drawn from one sample of a study of blood T cell repertoires in COVID-19. Sequencing used immunoSEQ multiplex PCR; TCRdb keeps in-frame clones, though not all of them. The data hold around 80,000 clones, with roughly 82% observed a single time. Sequencing was done on a sample of peripheral blood. The receptors were sampled from a woman of 80 years or more with active or convalescent COVID-19. The CDR3 runs from the conserved cysteine through the conserved F or W. The D gene is left open where the match is weak. Where a row states a size, it is once, few, many or the class of an expanded clone; other rows omit it.

abundance: .
d_gene: .
j_gene: TRBJ2-2
v_gene: TRBV6-5
CDR3aa: CASSSRAGELFF
CDR3nt: TGTGCCAGCAGTTCCAGGGCCGGGGAGCTGTTTTTT

abundance: few
d_gene: .
j_gene: TRBJ1-3
v_gene: TRBV24-1
CDR3aa: CATSVLGQTSGNTIYF
CDR3nt: TGTGCCACCAGTGTCTTGGGGCAGACCTCTGGAAACACCATATATTTT

abundance: .
d_gene: TRBD2
j_gene: TRBJ2-3
v_gene: TRBV10-3
CDR3aa: CAISLGTSGVDTQYF
CDR3nt: TGTGCCATCAGCCTTGGGACTAGCGGGGTAGATACGCAGTATTTT

abundance: .
d_gene: TRBD1
j_gene: TRBJ1-2
v_gene: TRBV7-8
CDR3aa: CASSFAGGRDGYTF
CDR3nt: TGTGCCAGCAGCTTTGCAGGGGGCCGGGATGGCTACACCTTC

abundance: few
d_gene: TRBD2
j_gene: TRBJ2-3
v_gene: TRBV5-1
CDR3aa: CASSLATAGGQGDTQYF
CDR3nt: TGCGCCAGCAGCTTGGCCACGGCGGGGGGGCAAGGAGATACGCAGTATTTT

abundance: .
d_gene: TRBD1
j_gene: TRBJ1-1
v_gene: TRBV5-1
CDR3aa: CASSGQGANTEAFF
CDR3nt: TGCGCCAGCAGTGGACAGGGGGCGAACACTGAAGCTTTCTTT

abundance: .
d_gene: .
j_gene: TRBJ1-2
v_gene: TRBV9
CDR3aa: CASSVVGESYGYTF
CDR3nt: TGTGCCAGCAGCGTAGTTGGGGAGTCCTATGGCTACACCTTC

abundance: .
d_gene: .
j_gene: TRBJ1-2
v_gene: TRBV6-5
CDR3aa: CASSLNRVLGYTF
CDR3nt: TGTGCCAGCAGTTTAAACAGGGTACTTGGCTACACCTTC

abundance: many
d_gene: .
j_gene: TRBJ2-2
v_gene: TRBV19
CDR3aa: CASSNGRPGNTGELFF
CDR3nt: TGTGCCAGTAGTAATGGGAGACCAGGGAACACCGGGGAGCTGTTTTTT

abundance: .
d_gene: .
j_gene: TRBJ1-5
v_gene: TRBV2
CDR3aa: CASSDLGHLDQPQHF
CDR3nt: TGTGCCAGCAGTGATTTGGGACATTTGGATCAGCCCCAGCATTTT

abundance: .
d_gene: TRBD2
j_gene: TRBJ2-1
v_gene: TRBV11-2
CDR3aa: CASRPGTSGGRLDNEQFF
CDR3nt: TGTGCCAGCAGGCCCGGGACTAGCGGGGGGCGGCTCGACAATGAGCAGTTCTTC

abundance: .
d_gene: .
j_gene: TRBJ2-5
v_gene: TRBV5-1
CDR3aa: CASSLDGGAGETQYF
CDR3nt: TGCGCCAGCAGCTTGGATGGGGGCGCAGGAGAGACCCAGTACTTC

abundance: .
d_gene: .
j_gene: TRBJ1-1
v_gene: TRBV19
CDR3aa: CASAGFTEAFF
CDR3nt: TGTGCCAGTGCAGGTTTCACTGAAGCTTTCTTT

abundance: .
d_gene: .
j_gene: TRBJ2-3
v_gene: TRBV7-9
CDR3aa: CASSLRGGELDTQYF
CDR3nt: TGTGCCAGCAGCTTACGCGGAGGGGAATTAGATACGCAGTATTTT

abundance: .
d_gene: .
j_gene: TRBJ1-5
v_gene: TRBV13
CDR3aa: CASSLGTVTQPQHF
CDR3nt: TGTGCCAGCAGCTTAGGGACAGTTACTCAGCCCCAGCATTTT

abundance: few
d_gene: TRBD1
j_gene: TRBJ1-5
v_gene: TRBV6-5
CDR3aa: CASNEGGGNQPQHF
CDR3nt: TGTGCCAGCAACGAAGGGGGCGGCAATCAGCCCCAGCATTTT

abundance: .
d_gene: TRBD1
j_gene: TRBJ2-2
v_gene: TRBV6-4
CDR3aa: CASSDSTSRGRRWRIGRTGELFF
CDR3nt: TGTGCCAGCAGTGACTCGACGTCCAGGGGGCGTAGGTGGCGCATAGGGCGCACCGGGGAGCTGTTTTTT

abundance: .
d_gene: TRBD2
j_gene: TRBJ2-3
v_gene: TRBV7-2
CDR3aa: CASSLGTSLTDTQYF
CDR3nt: TGTGCCAGCAGCTTAGGGACTAGCCTCACAGATACGCAGTATTTT

abundance: few
d_gene: TRBD1
j_gene: TRBJ1-6
v_gene: TRBV30
CDR3aa: CAWSVGGGLRSPLHF
CDR3nt: TGTGCCTGGAGTGTAGGAGGGGGCTTGAGGTCACCCCTCCACTTT

abundance: .
d_gene: .
j_gene: TRBJ2-7
v_gene: TRBV6-6
CDR3aa: CASSPLTGTYEQYF
CDR3nt: TGTGCCAGCAGTCCTTTGACGGGGACTTACGAGCAGTACTTC

abundance: .
d_gene: TRBD1
j_gene: TRBJ2-5
v_gene: TRBV7-9
CDR3aa: CASSLVGTGNQETQYF
CDR3nt: TGTGCCAGCAGCTTAGTAGGGACAGGGAACCAAGAGACCCAGTACTTC

abundance: .
d_gene: .
j_gene: TRBJ2-7
v_gene: TRBV19
CDR3aa: CASRPGRAPSYEQYF
CDR3nt: TGTGCCAGTAGGCCGGGAAGGGCCCCCTCCTACGAGCAGTACTTC

abundance: few
d_gene: .
j_gene: TRBJ2-3
v_gene: TRBV7-9
CDR3aa: CASSLMGPPDTQYF
CDR3nt: TGTGCCAGCAGCTTAATGGGGCCCCCAGATACGCAGTATTTT

abundance: .
d_gene: .
j_gene: TRBJ1-6
v_gene: TRBV7-8
CDR3aa: CASSLQQGFTYNSPLHF
CDR3nt: TGTGCCAGCAGCCTCCAACAGGGATTCACCTATAATTCACCCCTCCACTTT

abundance: .
d_gene: TRBD1
j_gene: TRBJ1-1
v_gene: TRBV9
CDR3aa: CASSVAGQGNAEAFF
CDR3nt: TGTGCCAGCAGCGTAGCGGGACAGGGAAACGCTGAAGCTTTCTTT

abundance: .
d_gene: TRBD2
j_gene: TRBJ2-1
v_gene: TRBV19
CDR3aa: CASSVTSGGGTYNEQFF
CDR3nt: TGTGCCAGTAGTGTGACTAGCGGGGGGGGTACCTACAATGAGCAGTTCTTC

abundance: many
d_gene: .
j_gene: TRBJ1-2
v_gene: TRBV6-6
CDR3aa: CASSSPGNNYGYTF
CDR3nt: TGTGCCAGCAGTTCCCCCGGGAATAACTATGGCTACACCTTC

abundance: few
d_gene: .
j_gene: TRBJ2-7
v_gene: TRBV2
CDR3aa: CASKGREGLYEQYF
CDR3nt: TGTGCCAGCAAGGGCAGGGAAGGCCTCTACGAGCAGTACTTC

abundance: .
d_gene: TRBD2
j_gene: TRBJ2-1
v_gene: TRBV7-2
CDR3aa: CASSQAGVRASNEQFF
CDR3nt: TGTGCCAGCAGCCAGGCGGGGGTTAGGGCATCCAATGAGCAGTTCTTC

abundance: .
d_gene: .
j_gene: TRBJ2-5
v_gene: TRBV7-9
CDR3aa: CASSLALIRAQETQYF
CDR3nt: TGTGCCAGCAGCTTAGCGCTGATCAGGGCACAAGAGACCCAGTACTTC

abundance: .
d_gene: TRBD1
j_gene: TRBJ1-1
v_gene: TRBV30
CDR3aa: CAWSWGNTGGRSEAFF
CDR3nt: TGTGCCTGGAGTTGGGGGAATACAGGGGGCCGATCTGAAGCTTTCTTT

abundance: .
d_gene: TRBD1
j_gene: TRBJ2-1
v_gene: TRBV6-6
CDR3aa: CASSTPDRADEQFF
CDR3nt: TGTGCCAGCAGTACCCCGGACAGGGCGGATGAGCAGTTCTTC

abundance: .
d_gene: .
j_gene: TRBJ2-2
v_gene: TRBV10-3
CDR3aa: CATLTGSTGELFF
CDR3nt: TGTGCCACCCTCACAGGGTCCACCGGGGAGCTGTTTTTT

abundance: .
d_gene: .
j_gene: TRBJ1-4
v_gene: TRBV5-1
CDR3aa: CASSLRGINEKLFF
CDR3nt: TGCGCCAGCAGCTTGCGGGGGATTAATGAAAAACTGTTTTTT

abundance: .
d_gene: TRBD2
j_gene: TRBJ2-3
v_gene: TRBV30
CDR3aa: CAWGLSGGTTDTQYF
CDR3nt: TGTGCCTGGGGCCTCAGCGGGGGGACTACAGATACGCAGTATTTT

abundance: .
d_gene: .
j_gene: TRBJ1-1
v_gene: TRBV18
CDR3aa: CASSPASASAEAFF
CDR3nt: TGTGCCAGCTCACCTGCGAGTGCGAGCGCTGAAGCTTTCTTT

abundance: .
d_gene: TRBD1
j_gene: TRBJ2-3
v_gene: TRBV5-1
CDR3aa: CASSKDRGTDTQYF
CDR3nt: TGCGCCAGCAGCAAAGACAGGGGCACAGATACGCAGTATTTT

abundance: .
d_gene: .
j_gene: TRBJ2-2
v_gene: TRBV5-1
CDR3aa: CASNQEGANTGELFF
CDR3nt: TGCGCCAGCAATCAAGAGGGGGCGAACACCGGGGAGCTGTTTTTT

abundance: .
d_gene: .
j_gene: TRBJ1-3
v_gene: TRBV18
CDR3aa: CASSPSVSGNTIYF
CDR3nt: TGTGCCAGCTCACCATCTGTCTCTGGAAACACCATATATTTT

abundance: .
d_gene: .
j_gene: TRBJ1-1
v_gene: TRBV5-6
CDR3aa: CASSLVPGMNTEAFF
CDR3nt: TGTGCCAGCAGCTTGGTTCCGGGGATGAACACTGAAGCTTTCTTT

abundance: once
d_gene: .
j_gene: TRBJ1-2
v_gene: TRBV20-1
CDR3aa: CSVRSRVGYTF
CDR3nt: TGCAGTGTTAGGAGCAGGGTGGGCTACACCTTC

abundance: .
d_gene: .
j_gene: TRBJ2-2
v_gene: TRBV19
CDR3aa: CASSPLLALGELFF
CDR3nt: TGTGCCAGTAGTCCGTTACTAGCTCTCGGGGAGCTGTTTTTT

abundance: .
d_gene: .
j_gene: TRBJ1-3
v_gene: TRBV3-1/TRBV3-2
CDR3aa: CASSQVDSRNTIYF
CDR3nt: TGTGCCAGCAGCCAGGTGGACAGCAGAAACACCATATATTTT

abundance: .
d_gene: TRBD1
j_gene: TRBJ2-7
v_gene: TRBV3-1/TRBV3-2
CDR3aa: CASSSGTGIPYEQYF
CDR3nt: TGTGCCAGCAGCTCAGGGACAGGGATTCCCTACGAGCAGTACTTC

abundance: .
d_gene: TRBD1
j_gene: TRBJ2-7
v_gene: TRBV18
CDR3aa: CASSPGTGDEQYF
CDR3nt: TGTGCCAGCTCACCCGGGACAGGGGACGAGCAGTACTTC

abundance: .
d_gene: .
j_gene: TRBJ2-3
v_gene: TRBV5-1
CDR3aa: CASSLAGRISTDTQYF
CDR3nt: TGCGCCAGCAGCTTGGCCGGCAGGATCAGCACAGATACGCAGTATTTT

abundance: .
d_gene: TRBD1
j_gene: TRBJ2-7
v_gene: TRBV2
CDR3aa: CASTPRDRGSYEQYF
CDR3nt: TGTGCCAGCACCCCAAGGGACAGGGGATCCTACGAGCAGTACTTC